The count of the clone carrying this T cell receptor (beta chain) is one. Its antigen is currently unknown. These data originate in a study of blood T cells in healthy people across ages. Overall study findings and caveats: Diversity estimated from one million T cells was considered an underestimate.

For the second PCR, which ran for about 6 to 11 cycles, a sample-barcoded 5' primer and a J-beta primer mix were used. TCRdb re-called the 5' RACE reads with MiXCR, one entry per CDR3 protein. This sample has about 1.5 million distinct CDR3 sequences, with 42% found just once. Trimming cost V 6 bases and J 3 bases, with 11 bases left between them. Looked up from germline, CDR1 is SEHNR and CDR2 is FQNEAQ (reference sequence). The CDR3 is made up of 14 amino acids. The chain combines TRBV7-9 with TRBJ2-2, with D possibly being TRBD2 (5 bases). Sequencing was performed on blood. The TCR sequence derives from a woman aged 18-29 years in good health. CDR3 nucleotide sequence: TGTGCCAGCAGGAAAACTAGTGACACCGGGGAGCTGTTTTTT. Translation gives CASRKTSDTGELFF.